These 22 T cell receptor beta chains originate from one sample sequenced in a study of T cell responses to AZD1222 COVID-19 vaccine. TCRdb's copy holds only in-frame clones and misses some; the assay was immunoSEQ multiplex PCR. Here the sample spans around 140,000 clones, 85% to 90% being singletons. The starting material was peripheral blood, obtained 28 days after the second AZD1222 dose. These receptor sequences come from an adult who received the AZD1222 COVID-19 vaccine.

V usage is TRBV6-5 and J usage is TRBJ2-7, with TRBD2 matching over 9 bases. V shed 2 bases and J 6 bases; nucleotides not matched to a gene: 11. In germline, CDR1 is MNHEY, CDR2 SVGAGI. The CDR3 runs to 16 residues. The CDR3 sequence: CASSYGLAGKTGEQYF. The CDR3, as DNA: TGTGCCAGCAGTTACGGGCTAGCGGGAAAAACTGGCGAGCAGTACTTC.

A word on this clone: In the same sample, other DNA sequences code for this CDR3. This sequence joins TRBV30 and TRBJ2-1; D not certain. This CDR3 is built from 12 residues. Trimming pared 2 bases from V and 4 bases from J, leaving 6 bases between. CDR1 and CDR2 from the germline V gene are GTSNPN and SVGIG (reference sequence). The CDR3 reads CAWSRQYNEQFF. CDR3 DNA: TGTGCCTGGAGTCGGCAGTACAATGAGCAGTTCTTC.

Here the CDR3 reads CASGTSGSVNEQYF. CDR3 bases: TGTGCCAGCGGGACTAGCGGGAGTGTCAACGAGCAGTACTTC. The chain uses TRBV2 and TRBJ2-7, with TRBD2 matching over 14 bases. In germline, CDR1 is SNHLY, CDR2 FYNNEI. V lost 8 bases to trimming and J lost 5 bases; unmatched junction nucleotides: 5. CDR3 length: 14 amino acids.

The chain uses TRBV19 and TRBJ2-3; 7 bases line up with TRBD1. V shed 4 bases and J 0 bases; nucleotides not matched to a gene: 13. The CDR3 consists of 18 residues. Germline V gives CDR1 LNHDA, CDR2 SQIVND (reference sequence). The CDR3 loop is CASSKPGQIITSTDTQYF. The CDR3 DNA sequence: TGTGCCAGTAGTAAACCGGGACAGATTATCACTAGCACAGATACGCAGTATTTT.

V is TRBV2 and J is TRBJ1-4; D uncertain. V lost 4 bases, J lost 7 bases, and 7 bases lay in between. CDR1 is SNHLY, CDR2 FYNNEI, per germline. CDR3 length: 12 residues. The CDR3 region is CASSGGIEKLFF. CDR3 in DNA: TGTGCCAGCAGTGGCGGGATTGAAAAACTGTTTTTT. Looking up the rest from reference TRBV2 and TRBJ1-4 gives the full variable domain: EPEVTQTPSHQVTQMGQEVILRCVPISNHLYFYWYRQILGQKVEFLVSFYNNEISEKSEIFDDQFSVERPDGSNFTLKIRSTKLEDSAMYFCASSGGIEKLFFGSGTQLSVL.

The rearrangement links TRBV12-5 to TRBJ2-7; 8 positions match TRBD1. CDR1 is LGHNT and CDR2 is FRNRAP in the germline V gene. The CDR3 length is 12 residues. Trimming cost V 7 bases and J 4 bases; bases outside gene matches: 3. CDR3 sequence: CASARQGYEQYF. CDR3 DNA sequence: TGTGCTAGTGCTAGACAGGGGTACGAGCAGTACTTC.

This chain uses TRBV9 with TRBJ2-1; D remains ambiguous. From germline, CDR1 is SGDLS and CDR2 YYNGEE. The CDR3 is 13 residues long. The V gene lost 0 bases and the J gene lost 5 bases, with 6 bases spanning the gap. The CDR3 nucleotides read TGTGCCAGCAGCGTAGGAAGAAACAATGAGCAGTTCTTC. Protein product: CASSVGRNNEQFF.

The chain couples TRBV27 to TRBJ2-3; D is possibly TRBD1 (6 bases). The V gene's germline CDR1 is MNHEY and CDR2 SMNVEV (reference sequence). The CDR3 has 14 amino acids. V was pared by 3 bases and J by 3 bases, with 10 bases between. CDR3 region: CASSFGGRTDTQYF. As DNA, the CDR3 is TGTGCCAGCAGTTTTGGGGGCCGGACAGATACGCAGTATTTT.

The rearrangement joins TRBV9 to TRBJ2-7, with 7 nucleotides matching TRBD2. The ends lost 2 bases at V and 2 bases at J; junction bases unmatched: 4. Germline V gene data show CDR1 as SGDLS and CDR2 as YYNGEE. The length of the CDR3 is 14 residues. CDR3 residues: CASSVTSSTYEQYF. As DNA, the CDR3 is TGTGCCAGCAGCGTGACTAGCAGTACCTACGAGCAGTACTTC.

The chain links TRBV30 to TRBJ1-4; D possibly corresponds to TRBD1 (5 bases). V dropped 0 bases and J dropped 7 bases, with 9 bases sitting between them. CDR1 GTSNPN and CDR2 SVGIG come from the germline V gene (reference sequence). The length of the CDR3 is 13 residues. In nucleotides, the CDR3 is TGTGCCTGGAGTGTGACAGCATTTGAAAAACTGTTTTTT. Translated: CAWSVTAFEKLFF.

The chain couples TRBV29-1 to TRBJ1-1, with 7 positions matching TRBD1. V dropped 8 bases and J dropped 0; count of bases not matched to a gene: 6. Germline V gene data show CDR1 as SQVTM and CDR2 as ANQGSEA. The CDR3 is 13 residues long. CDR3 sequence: CSCLTGLNTEAFF. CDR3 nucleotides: TGCAGCTGCCTGACAGGGTTGAACACTGAAGCTTTCTTT.

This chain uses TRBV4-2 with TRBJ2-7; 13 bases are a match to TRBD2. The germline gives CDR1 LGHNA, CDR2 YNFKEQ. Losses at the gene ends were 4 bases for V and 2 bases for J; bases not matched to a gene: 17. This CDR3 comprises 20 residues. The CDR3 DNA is TGTGCCAGCAGCCCCACCTACGCCGGGACTAGCGGGGTGTCCCCCTACGAGCAGTACTTC. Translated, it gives CASSPTYAGTSGVSPYEQYF.

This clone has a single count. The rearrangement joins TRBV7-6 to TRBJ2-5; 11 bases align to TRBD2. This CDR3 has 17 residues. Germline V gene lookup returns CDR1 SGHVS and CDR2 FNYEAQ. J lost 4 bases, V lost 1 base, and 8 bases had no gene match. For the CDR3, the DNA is TGTGCCAGCAGCTTAGTAGGTCTAGGGACTAGCGGAGAGACCCAGTACTTC. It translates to CASSLVGLGTSGETQYF.

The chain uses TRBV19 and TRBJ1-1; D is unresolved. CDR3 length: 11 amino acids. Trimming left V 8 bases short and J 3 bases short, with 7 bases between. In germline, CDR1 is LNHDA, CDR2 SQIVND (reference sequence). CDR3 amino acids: CASQLDTEAFF. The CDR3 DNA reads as TGTGCCAGTCAACTGGACACTGAAGCTTTCTTT.

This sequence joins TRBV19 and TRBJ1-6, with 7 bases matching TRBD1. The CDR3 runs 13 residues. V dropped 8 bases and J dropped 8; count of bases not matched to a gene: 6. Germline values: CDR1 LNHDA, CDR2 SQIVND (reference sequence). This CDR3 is CASQTGFYSPLHF. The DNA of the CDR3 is TGTGCCAGTCAGACAGGGTTCTATTCACCCCTCCACTTT.

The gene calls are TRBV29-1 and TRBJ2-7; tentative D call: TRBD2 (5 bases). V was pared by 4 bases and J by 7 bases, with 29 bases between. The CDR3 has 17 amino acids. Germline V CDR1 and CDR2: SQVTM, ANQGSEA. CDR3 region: CSVGESEVVVGEQEQYF. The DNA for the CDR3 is TGCAGCGTTGGAGAGTCTGAGGTTGTCGTCGGGGAGCAGGAGCAGTACTTC.

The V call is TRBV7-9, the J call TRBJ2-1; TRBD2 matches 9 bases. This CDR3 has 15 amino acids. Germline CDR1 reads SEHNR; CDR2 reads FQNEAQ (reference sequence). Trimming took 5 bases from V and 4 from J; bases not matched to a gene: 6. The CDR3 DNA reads TGTGCCAGCAGCCCCCAAGCGGGAGGTTACAATGAGCAGTTCTTC. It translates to CASSPQAGGYNEQFF.

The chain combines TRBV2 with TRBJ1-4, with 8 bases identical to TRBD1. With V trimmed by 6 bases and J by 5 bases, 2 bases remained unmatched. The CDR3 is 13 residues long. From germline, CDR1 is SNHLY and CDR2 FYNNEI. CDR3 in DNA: TGTGCCAGCAGGGACAGGGCAAATGAAAAACTGTTTTTT. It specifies CASRDRANEKLFF.

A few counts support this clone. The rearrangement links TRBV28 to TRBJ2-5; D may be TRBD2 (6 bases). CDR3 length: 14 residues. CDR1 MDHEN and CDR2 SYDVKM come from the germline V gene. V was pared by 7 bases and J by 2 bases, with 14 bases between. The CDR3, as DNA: TGTGCCAGCATCCCACTGGGGGGTCAAGAGACCCAGTACTTC. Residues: CASIPLGGQETQYF.

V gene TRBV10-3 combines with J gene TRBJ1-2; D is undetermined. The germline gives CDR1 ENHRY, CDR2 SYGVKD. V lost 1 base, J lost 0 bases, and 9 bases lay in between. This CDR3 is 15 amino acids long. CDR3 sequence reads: CAISEFGGSNYGYTF. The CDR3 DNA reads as TGTGCCATCAGTGAGTTTGGAGGGTCTAACTATGGCTACACCTTC.

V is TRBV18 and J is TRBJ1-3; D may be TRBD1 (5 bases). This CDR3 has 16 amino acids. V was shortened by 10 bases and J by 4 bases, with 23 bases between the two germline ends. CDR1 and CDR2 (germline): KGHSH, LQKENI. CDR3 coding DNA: TGTGCCACGGGATCCGGTCGAGGGGCAAGAGGAAACACCATATATTTT. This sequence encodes CATGSGRGARGNTIYF.

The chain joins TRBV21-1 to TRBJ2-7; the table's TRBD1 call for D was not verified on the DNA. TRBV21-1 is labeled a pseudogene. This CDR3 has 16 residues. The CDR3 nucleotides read TGTGCCAGCAGCAAAGGACAGGACAGGACCGGCTACGAGCAGTACTTC. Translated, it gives CASSKGQDRTGYEQYF.